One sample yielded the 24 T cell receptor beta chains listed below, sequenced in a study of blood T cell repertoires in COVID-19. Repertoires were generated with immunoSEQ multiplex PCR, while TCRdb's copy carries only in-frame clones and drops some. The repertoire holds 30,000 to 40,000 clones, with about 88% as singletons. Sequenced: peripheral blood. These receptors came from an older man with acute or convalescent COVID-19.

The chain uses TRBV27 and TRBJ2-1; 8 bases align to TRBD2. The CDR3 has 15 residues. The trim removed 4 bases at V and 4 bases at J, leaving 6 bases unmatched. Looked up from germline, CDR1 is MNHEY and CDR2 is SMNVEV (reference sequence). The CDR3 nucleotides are TGTGCCAGCAGTTCCCAGCGGGAGCCATACAATGAGCAGTTCTTC. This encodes CASSSQREPYNEQFF.

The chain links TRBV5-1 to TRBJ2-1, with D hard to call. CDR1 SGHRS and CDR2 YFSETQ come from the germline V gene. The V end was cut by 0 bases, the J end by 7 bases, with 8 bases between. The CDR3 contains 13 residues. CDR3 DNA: TGCGCCAGCAGCTTGGGGGCAGAAAATGAGCAGTTCTTC. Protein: CASSLGAENEQFF. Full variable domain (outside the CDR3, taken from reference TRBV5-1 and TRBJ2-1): KAGVTQTPRYLIKTRGQQVTLSCSPISGHRSVSWYQQTPGQGLQFLFEYFSETQRNKGNFPGRFSGRQFSNSRSEMNVSTLELGDSALYLCASSLGAENEQFFGPGTRLTVL.

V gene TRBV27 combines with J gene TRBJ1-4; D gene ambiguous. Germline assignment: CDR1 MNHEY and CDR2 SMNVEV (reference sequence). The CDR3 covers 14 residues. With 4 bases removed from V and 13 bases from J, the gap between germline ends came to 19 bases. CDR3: CASSYTLGSLRLFF. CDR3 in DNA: TGTGCCAGCAGTTATACTTTGGGCTCTCTCCGACTGTTTTTT.

The CDR3, as DNA: TGTGCCAGCAGCTTAGGGGACAGGGGGGATGGCTACACCTTC. Its protein is CASSLGDRGDGYTF. This chain connects TRBV7-2 to TRBJ1-2; 11 bases map to TRBD1. There are 14 residues in the CDR3. The V gene end was trimmed by 1 base and the J gene end by 6 bases; junction bases not matched to a gene: 1. Germline CDR1 reads SGHTA; CDR2 reads FQGNSA.

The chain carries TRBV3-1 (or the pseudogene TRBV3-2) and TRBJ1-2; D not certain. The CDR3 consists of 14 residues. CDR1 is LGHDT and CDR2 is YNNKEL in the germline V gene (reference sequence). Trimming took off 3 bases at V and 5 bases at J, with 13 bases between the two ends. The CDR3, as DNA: TGTGCCAGCAGCCACCGCGAGACATTTTATGGCTACACCTTC. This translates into CASSHRETFYGYTF.

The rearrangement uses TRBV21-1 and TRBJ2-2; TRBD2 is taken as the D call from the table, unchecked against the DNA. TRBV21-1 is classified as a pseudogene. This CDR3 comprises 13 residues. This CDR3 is CASSKRAGAELFF. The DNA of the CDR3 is TGTGCCAGCAGCAAACGAGCGGGGGCTGAGCTGTTTTTT.

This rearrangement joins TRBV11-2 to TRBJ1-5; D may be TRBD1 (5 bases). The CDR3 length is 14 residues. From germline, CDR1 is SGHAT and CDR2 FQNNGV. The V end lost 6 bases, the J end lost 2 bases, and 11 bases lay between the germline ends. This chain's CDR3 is CASSLLGGNQPQHF. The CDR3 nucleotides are TGTGCCAGCAGTCTCCTAGGGGGCAATCAGCCCCAGCATTTT.

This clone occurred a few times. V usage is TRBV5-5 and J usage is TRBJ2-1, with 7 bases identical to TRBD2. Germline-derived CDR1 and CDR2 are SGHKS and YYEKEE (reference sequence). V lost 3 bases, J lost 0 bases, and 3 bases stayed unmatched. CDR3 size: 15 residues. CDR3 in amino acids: CASSWREHSYNEQFF. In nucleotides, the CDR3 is TGTGCCAGCAGCTGGCGGGAGCACTCCTACAATGAGCAGTTCTTC.

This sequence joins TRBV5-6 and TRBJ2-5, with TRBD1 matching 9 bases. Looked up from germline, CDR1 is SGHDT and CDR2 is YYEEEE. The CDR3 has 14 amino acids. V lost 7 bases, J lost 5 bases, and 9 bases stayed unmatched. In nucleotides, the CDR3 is TGTGCCAGCGGCGGACAGGGGCAGCGGGAGACCCAGTACTTC. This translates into CASGGQGQRETQYF.

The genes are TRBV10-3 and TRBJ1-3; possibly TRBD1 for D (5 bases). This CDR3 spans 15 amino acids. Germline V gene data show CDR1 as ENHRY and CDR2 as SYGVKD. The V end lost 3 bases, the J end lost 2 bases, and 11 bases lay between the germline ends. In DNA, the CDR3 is TGTGCCATCAGTGACGGGGGAGGGGCTGGAAACACCATATATTTT. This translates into CAISDGGGAGNTIYF.

CDR3 loop: CASSLNRQGGTEAFF. In DNA, the CDR3 is TGTGCCAGCAGCCTAAACCGACAGGGAGGCACTGAAGCTTTCTTT. The chain is built from TRBV5-5 and TRBJ1-1, with 7 bases fitting TRBD1. The CDR3 covers 15 residues. Germline V CDR1 and CDR2: SGHKS, YYEKEE (reference sequence). The trim removed 4 bases at V and 4 bases at J, leaving 10 bases unmatched.

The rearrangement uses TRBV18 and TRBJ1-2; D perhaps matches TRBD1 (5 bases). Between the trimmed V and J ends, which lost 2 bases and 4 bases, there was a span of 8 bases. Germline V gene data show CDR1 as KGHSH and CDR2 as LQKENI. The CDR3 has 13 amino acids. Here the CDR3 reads CASSPTGGYGYTF. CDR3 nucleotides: TGTGCCAGCTCACCAACGGGGGGCTATGGCTACACCTTC.

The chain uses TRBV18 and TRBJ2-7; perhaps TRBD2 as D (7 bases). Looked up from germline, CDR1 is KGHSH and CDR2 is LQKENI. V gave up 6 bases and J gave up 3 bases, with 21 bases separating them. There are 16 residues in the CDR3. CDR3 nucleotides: TGTGCCAGCTCCCCGTACGGGGGAGGGGGGGTCTACGAGCAGTACTTC. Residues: CASSPYGGGGVYEQYF.

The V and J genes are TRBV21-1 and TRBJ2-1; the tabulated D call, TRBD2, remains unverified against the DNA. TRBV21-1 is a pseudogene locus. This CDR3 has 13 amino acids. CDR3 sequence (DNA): TGTGCCAGCAGGGGTAGCGGAAACAATGAGCAGTTCTTC. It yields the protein CASRGSGNNEQFF.

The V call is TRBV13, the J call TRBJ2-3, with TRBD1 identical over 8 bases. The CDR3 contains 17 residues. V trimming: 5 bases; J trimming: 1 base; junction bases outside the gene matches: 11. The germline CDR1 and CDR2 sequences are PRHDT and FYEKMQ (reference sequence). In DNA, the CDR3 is TGTGCCAGCAGCCTTGACAGGGGCTTAGTAGGCACAGATACGCAGTATTTT. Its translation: CASSLDRGLVGTDTQYF.

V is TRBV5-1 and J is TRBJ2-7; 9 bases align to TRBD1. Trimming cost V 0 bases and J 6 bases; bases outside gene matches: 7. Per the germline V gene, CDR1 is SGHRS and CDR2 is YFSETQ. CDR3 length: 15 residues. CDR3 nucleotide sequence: TGCGCCAGCAGCTTGGTACCCGGGACAGGGAGCGAGCAGTACTTC. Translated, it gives CASSLVPGTGSEQYF.

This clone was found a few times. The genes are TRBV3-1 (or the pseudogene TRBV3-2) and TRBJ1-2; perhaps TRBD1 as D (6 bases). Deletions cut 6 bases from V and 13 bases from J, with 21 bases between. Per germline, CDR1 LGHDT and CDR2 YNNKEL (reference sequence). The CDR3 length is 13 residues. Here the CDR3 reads CASSPDRLSSSTF. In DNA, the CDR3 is TGTGCCAGCAGTCCTGACAGGCTCTCCTCCAGCACCTTC.

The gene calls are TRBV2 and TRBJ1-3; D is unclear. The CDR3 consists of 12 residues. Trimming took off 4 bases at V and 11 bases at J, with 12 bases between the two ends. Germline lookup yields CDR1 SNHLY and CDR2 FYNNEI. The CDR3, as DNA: TGTGCCAGCAGTGTTATCGACTTGTCCATATATTTT. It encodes CASSVIDLSIYF.

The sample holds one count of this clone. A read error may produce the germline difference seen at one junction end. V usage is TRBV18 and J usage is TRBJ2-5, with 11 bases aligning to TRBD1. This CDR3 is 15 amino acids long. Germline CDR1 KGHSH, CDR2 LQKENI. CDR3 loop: CASSPRTGGEGAQYF. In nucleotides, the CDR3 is TGTGCCAGCTCGCCACGGACAGGGGGCGAAGGGGCCCAGTACTTC.

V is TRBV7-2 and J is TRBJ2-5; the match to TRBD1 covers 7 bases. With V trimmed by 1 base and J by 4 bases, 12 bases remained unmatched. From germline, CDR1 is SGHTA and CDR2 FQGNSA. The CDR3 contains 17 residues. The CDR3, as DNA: TGTGCCAGCAGCTTAGAGCTAAGGACAGGCGGTACAGAGACCCAGTACTTC. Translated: CASSLELRTGGTETQYF.

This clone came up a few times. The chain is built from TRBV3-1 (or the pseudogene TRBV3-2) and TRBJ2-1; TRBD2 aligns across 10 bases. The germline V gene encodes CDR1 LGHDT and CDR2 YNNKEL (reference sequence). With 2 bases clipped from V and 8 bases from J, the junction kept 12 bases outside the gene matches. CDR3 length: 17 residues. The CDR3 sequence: CASSQHFSGGPRDEQFF. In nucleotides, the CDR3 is TGTGCCAGCAGCCAACATTTTAGCGGGGGGCCACGGGATGAGCAGTTCTTC.

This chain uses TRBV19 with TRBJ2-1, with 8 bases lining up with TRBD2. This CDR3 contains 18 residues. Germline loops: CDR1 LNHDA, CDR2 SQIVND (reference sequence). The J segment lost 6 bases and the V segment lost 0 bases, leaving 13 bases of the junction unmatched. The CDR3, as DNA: TGTGCCAGTAGTATAGATGGCCAGAGCGGGAGCCCCTTCAATGAGCAGTTCTTC. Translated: CASSIDGQSGSPFNEQFF. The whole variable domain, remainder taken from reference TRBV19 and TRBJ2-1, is DGGITQSPKYLFRKEGQNVTLSCEQNLNHDAMYWYRQDPGQGLRLIYYSQIVNDFQKGDIAEGYSVSREKKESFPLTVTSAQKNPTAFYLCASSIDGQSGSPFNEQFFGPGTRLTVL.

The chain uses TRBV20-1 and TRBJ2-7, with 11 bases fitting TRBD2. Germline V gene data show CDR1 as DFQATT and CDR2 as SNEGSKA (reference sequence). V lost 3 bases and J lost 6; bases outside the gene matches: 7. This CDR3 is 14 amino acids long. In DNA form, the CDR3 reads TGCAGTGCTAGTTTGCTAGCGGGAGGTGGCGAGCAGTACTTC. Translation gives CSASLLAGGGEQYF.

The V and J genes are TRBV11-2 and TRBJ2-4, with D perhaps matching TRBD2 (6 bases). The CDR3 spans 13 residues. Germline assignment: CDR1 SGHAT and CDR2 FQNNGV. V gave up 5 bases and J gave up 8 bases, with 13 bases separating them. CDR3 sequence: CASSTPPGDIQYF. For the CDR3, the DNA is TGTGCCAGCAGCACCCCCCCGGGGGACATTCAGTACTTC.